Listed below are T cell receptor beta chains from one sample, sequenced in a study of Tregs in tolerant kidney transplant recipients. Measured with immunoSEQ multiplex PCR; TCRdb has only the in-frame clones, and not every one. The sample has about 100,000 clones, over 85% seen once. This specimen consisted of CD4+ T cells from blood (PBMCs), obtained 12 months after the transplant. The receptor set was obtained from a human patient who received a combined kidney and bone marrow transplant. Some T cells may originate from the graft donor. CDR3s leave out the opening cysteine and the closing phenylalanine or tryptophan. The order of the fields is V gene, J gene, CDR3 protein.

TRBV27,TRBJ2-1,ASSFFADRVGGNEQF
TRBV5-1,TRBJ2-2,ASSLGELNTGELF
TRBV2,TRBJ2-2,ASSTGTGVTGELF
TRBV7-9,TRBJ2-5,ASSHGGAGETQY
TRBV5-4,TRBJ2-1,ASSQHHNEQF
TRBV10-3,TRBJ2-5,AISEYGQQETQY
TRBV5-6,TRBJ2-7,ASSRQVSVEQY
TRBV5-1,TRBJ2-5,ASSLVLETQY
TRBV12-5,TRBJ2-1,ASGLARTSGSLSSYNEQF
TRBV12-5,TRBJ2-2,ASGLSRGGTGELF
TRBV2,TRBJ2-3,ASNPGGAGDTQY
TRBV11-3,TRBJ2-1,ASSFTRGQYNEQF
TRBV28,TRBJ1-1,ASGTAQMNTEAF
TRBV28,TRBJ1-2,ASSSLPDRAHYGYT
TRBV5-4,TRBJ2-5,ASSLGQTETQY
TRBV18,TRBJ2-2,ASSPLGTSGNTGELF
TRBV6-6,TRBJ2-3,ASSYPGTSTDTQY
TRBV28,TRBJ2-7,ASSLGGYEQY
TRBV6-5,TRBJ2-4,ASSQLAKNIQY
TRBV6-1,TRBJ1-2,ASSEAPGGPPNYGYT
TRBV5-1,TRBJ2-1,ASSLETVYNEQF
TRBV7-9,TRBJ2-7,ASRWGNEQY
TRBV27,TRBJ2-2,ASSPRSLGGTGELF
TRBV2,TRBJ2-3,ASSITPGLATDTQY
TRBV10-2,TRBJ2-5,ASSESFRSSRGEETQY
TRBV2,TRBJ2-1,ASIQEATSYNEQF
TRBV29-1,TRBJ2-2,SVMDRATGELF
TRBV6-6,TRBJ1-2,ASSYAGGAGYGYT
TRBV7-9,TRBJ2-7,ASSLQGALYKQY
TRBV5-1,TRBJ2-7,ASRRDRDYEQY
TRBV11-3,TRBJ1-2,ASSLVKGFDGYT
TRBV14,TRBJ2-7,ASSQEGGGSLYEQY
TRBV2,TRBJ2-2,ASSEQGQRLSGELF
TRBV6-1,TRBJ1-2,ASSGQRPNYGYT
TRBV30,TRBJ1-6,AYTGTGGSPLH
TRBV5-1,TRBJ2-2,ASSLELAGTGELF
TRBV5-1,TRBJ1-4,ASSQILGATNEKLF
TRBV7-9,TRBJ1-4,ASSFGLSEKLF
TRBV9,TRBJ2-7,ASSVEATGGFYEQY
TRBV25-1,TRBJ2-1,ASGRDWSNEQF
TRBV7-2,TRBJ1-1,ASSLDTQGYTEAF
TRBV2,TRBJ2-3,ASKTSGPRDTQY
TRBV4-3,TRBJ2-1,ASSQERGTSASNEQF
TRBV2,TRBJ2-5,ASSLGVAGGFGQY
TRBV19,TRBJ2-3,ASSIRPVSGTDTQY
TRBV4-2,TRBJ2-3,ASSQGLVVADTQY
TRBV10-3,TRBJ2-3,ATGAGTGGTDTQY
TRBV5-4,TRBJ2-4,ASSSSGTGAKNIQY
TRBV5-1,TRBJ2-3,ASRPVPADTQY
TRBV28,TRBJ1-3,ASSDFQNRDVGNTIY
TRBV6-6,TRBJ1-1,ASSSRRGGTEAF
TRBV27,TRBJ2-3,ASSIRTSGSTDTQY
TRBV19,TRBJ1-3,ASSPGPTIY